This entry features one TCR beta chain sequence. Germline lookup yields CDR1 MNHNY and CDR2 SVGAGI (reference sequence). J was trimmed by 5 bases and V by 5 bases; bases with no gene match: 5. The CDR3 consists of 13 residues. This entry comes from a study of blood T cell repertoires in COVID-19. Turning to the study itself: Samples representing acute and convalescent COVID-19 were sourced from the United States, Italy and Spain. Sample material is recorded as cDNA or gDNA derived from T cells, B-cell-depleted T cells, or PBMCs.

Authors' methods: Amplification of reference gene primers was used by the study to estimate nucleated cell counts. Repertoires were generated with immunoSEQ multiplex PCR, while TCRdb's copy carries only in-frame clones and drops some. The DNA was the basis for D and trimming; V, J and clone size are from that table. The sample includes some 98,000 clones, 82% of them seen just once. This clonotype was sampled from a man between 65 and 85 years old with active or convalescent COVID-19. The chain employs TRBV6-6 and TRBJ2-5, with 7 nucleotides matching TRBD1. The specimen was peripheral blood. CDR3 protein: CASSIRGKETQYF. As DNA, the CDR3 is TGTGCCAGCAGTATCAGGGGGAAGGAGACCCAGTACTTC.